These 29 T cell receptor beta chains were sequenced from one sample in a study of identifying expanded T cells in peripheral blood. Clones were read by immunoSEQ multiplex PCR, and TCRdb kept only the in-frame ones, dropping some. The data contain approximately 140,000 clones, 75% to 90% of them singletons. The sequenced material came from blood. Source of these receptors: a person between 18 and 75 years old in good health.

In this sample, this clone turned up a few times. J is TRBJ2-1 and V is TRBV7-6, with TRBD2 matching over 12 bases. Germline CDR1 is SGHVS and CDR2 is FNYEAQ. CDR3 length: 16 amino acids. J lost 4 bases, V lost 3 bases, and 4 bases had no gene match. CDR3 coding DNA: TGTGCCAGCAGCTTCCGGACTAGCGGGGAATACAATGAGCAGTTCTTC. Translating it yields CASSFRTSGEYNEQFF.

The rearrangement joins TRBV18 to TRBJ2-6, with 8 positions matching TRBD2. V shed 6 bases and J 0 bases; nucleotides not matched to a gene: 16. CDR1 is KGHSH, CDR2 LQKENI, per germline. This CDR3 is built from 20 residues. Here the CDR3 reads CASSPVLSSGAHSGANVLTF. CDR3 sequence (DNA): TGTGCCAGCTCCCCCGTACTGAGTAGCGGGGCACACTCTGGGGCCAACGTCCTGACTTTC.

The chain's CDR3 is CASSPAGPSNEQFF. The CDR3 DNA is TGCGCCAGCAGCCCGGCGGGACCAAGCAATGAGCAGTTCTTC. The rearrangement uses TRBV5-1 and TRBJ2-1; a weak D match, TRBD2 (6 bases). The germline CDR1 and CDR2 sequences are SGHRS and YFSETQ. The V end was cut by 4 bases, the J end by 6 bases, with 14 bases between. This CDR3 comprises 14 residues.

The genes are TRBV28 and TRBJ1-1, with D unresolved. Per germline, CDR1 MDHEN and CDR2 SYDVKM. The V end lost 5 bases, the J end lost 8 bases, and 12 bases lay between the germline ends. The CDR3 is 12 amino acids. The CDR3 bases are TGTGCCAGCAGTCCCCCGGGCGGAGAAGCTTTCTTT. Translation gives CASSPPGGEAFF. Combining the CDR3 with reference TRBV28 and TRBJ1-1 gives the whole variable domain DVKVTQSSRYLVKRTGEKVFLECVQDMDHENMFWYRQDPGLGLRLIYFSYDVKMKEKGDIPEGYSVSREKKERFSLILESASTNQTSMYLCASSPPGGEAFFGQGTRLTVV.

The chain joins TRBV4-3 to TRBJ1-4; D gene unclear. The V gene's germline CDR1 is LGHNA and CDR2 YSLEER. The CDR3 runs to 16 residues. Trimming cost V 0 bases and J 4 bases, with 12 bases left between them. In DNA form, the CDR3 reads TGCGCCAGCAGCCAAGACCCCGACGGATTTAATGAAAAACTGTTTTTT. Its protein product is CASSQDPDGFNEKLFF.

The rearrangement links TRBV7-2 to TRBJ2-7; D may match TRBD1 or TRBD2 (5 bases each). The germline gives CDR1 SGHTA, CDR2 FQGNSA. V was pared by 1 base and J by 4 bases, with 11 bases between. The CDR3 is made up of 14 amino acids. CDR3 bases: TGTGCCAGCAGCTTAGATCAGGGACGGTACGAGCAGTACTTC. Protein sequence: CASSLDQGRYEQYF. The variable domain in full, completed from reference TRBV7-2 and TRBJ2-7, reads GAGVSQSPSNKVTEKGKDVELRCDPISGHTALYWYRQSLGQGLEFLIYFQGNSAPDKSGLPSDRFSAERTGGSVSTLTIQRTQQEDSAVYLCASSLDQGRYEQYFGPGTRLTVT.

The V call is TRBV10-3, the J call TRBJ2-3; D ambiguous. Germline loops: CDR1 ENHRY, CDR2 SYGVKD. The V end was cut by 3 bases, the J end by 2 bases, with 12 bases between. This CDR3 is built from 15 residues. In DNA form, the CDR3 reads TGTGCCATCAGTGATTCAGTGGGGATCACAGATACGCAGTATTTT. It encodes CAISDSVGITDTQYF.

J is TRBJ2-1 and V is TRBV10-1; D may match TRBD1 or TRBD2 (5 bases each). The germline V and J ends were trimmed by 8 bases and 7 bases, with 18 bases remaining between them. The CDR3 runs to 14 residues. Per the germline V gene, CDR1 is WNHNN and CDR2 is SYGVQD (reference sequence). The CDR3, as DNA: TGCGCCAGCGCCAGGGACGCGGAAAGGAATGAGCAGTTCTTC. Protein: CASARDAERNEQFF.

The chain combines TRBV6-6 with TRBJ2-2; TRBD2 agrees at 11 bases. With V trimmed by 6 bases and J by 6 bases, 3 bases remained unmatched. Germline-derived CDR1 and CDR2 are MNHNY and SVGAGI (reference sequence). This CDR3 spans 14 amino acids. Here the CDR3 reads CASRVAGGAGELFF. CDR3 nucleotides: TGTGCCAGCAGGGTAGCGGGAGGGGCCGGGGAGCTGTTTTTT.

The V gene is TRBV5-6, the J gene TRBJ1-1; D not resolved. V lost 2 bases to trimming and J lost 6 bases, with 17 bases between them. The CDR3 loop spans 15 amino acids. Germline loops: CDR1 SGHDT, CDR2 YYEEEE. The CDR3 DNA is TGTGCCAGCAGCTTACCACAGCCGGTAAGAGCTGAAGCTTTCTTT. Translated: CASSLPQPVRAEAFF.

This chain joins TRBV7-8 and TRBJ2-1, with 10 bases identical to TRBD2. This CDR3 region has 15 residues. V lost 2 bases and J lost 10; bases outside the gene matches: 8. Germline V gene lookup returns CDR1 SGHVS and CDR2 FQNEAQ. DNA for the CDR3: TGTGCCAGCAGCTTACCGCTAGCGGGAGTGGCCGAGCAGTTCTTC. It specifies CASSLPLAGVAEQFF.

The rearrangement links TRBV30 to TRBJ1-2; weak D call: TRBD1 (6 bases). The CDR3 extends over 12 amino acids. In germline, CDR1 is GTSNPN, CDR2 SVGIG (reference sequence). V was clipped by 5 bases and J by 6 bases, with 13 bases between them. The CDR3 spells CAWEGGLDGYTF. The CDR3 coding sequence is TGTGCCTGGGAGGGGGGCTTGGATGGCTACACCTTC. The whole variable domain, filled in from reference TRBV30 and TRBJ1-2, reads SQTIHQWPATLVQPVGSPLSLECTVEGTSNPNLYWYRQAAGRGLQLLFYSVGIGQISSEVPQNLSASRPQDRQFILSSKKLLLSDSGFYLCAWEGGLDGYTFGSGTRLTVV.

The chain couples TRBV7-3 to TRBJ2-7; 8 bases line up with TRBD1. J gave up 2 bases and V 5 bases, and 8 bases lay outside the gene matches. Germline assignment: CDR1 SGHTA and CDR2 FQGTGA. CDR3 length: 15 amino acids. CDR3 region: CASSPGWTGTYEQYF. The CDR3 DNA reads as TGTGCCAGCAGCCCCGGATGGACAGGGACCTACGAGCAGTACTTC.

The chain joins TRBV7-8 to TRBJ2-1; 9 nucleotides line up with TRBD1. J was trimmed by 7 bases and V by 4 bases; bases with no gene match: 20. The CDR3 runs to 19 residues. Looked up from germline, CDR1 is SGHVS and CDR2 is FQNEAQ. The CDR3 spells CASSSRGESDRGRRNEQFF. CDR3 nucleotides: TGTGCCAGCAGCTCCCGTGGGGAGTCGGACAGGGGACGAAGGAATGAGCAGTTCTTC.

The chain uses TRBV11-3 and TRBJ1-1; D is undetermined. Germline CDR1 and CDR2: SGHNT and YENEEA. The length of the CDR3 is 12 residues. With 4 bases removed from V and 4 bases from J, the gap between germline ends came to 7 bases. CDR3 nucleotide sequence: TGTGCCAGCAGCTCCGAGAGCACTGAAGCTTTCTTT. The encoded protein is CASSSESTEAFF.

The genes are TRBV9 and TRBJ2-7; a weak D match, TRBD1 (6 bases). Looked up from germline, CDR1 is SGDLS and CDR2 is YYNGEE. Trimming pared 0 bases from V and 4 bases from J, leaving 11 bases between. CDR3 length: 14 residues. CDR3 region: CASSVAPTGYEQYF. The CDR3 DNA reads TGTGCCAGCAGCGTAGCCCCGACAGGTTACGAGCAGTACTTC.

This clone was recorded only once. The CDR3, as DNA: TGTGCCAGCAGCGTAGGGGTCAAGCTGGGCGATGAGCAGTTCTTC. Translated: CASSVGVKLGDEQFF. The gene calls are TRBV9 and TRBJ2-1; D unresolved. Germline CDR1 SGDLS, CDR2 YYNGEE. The germline V and J ends were trimmed by 0 bases and 8 bases, with 15 bases remaining between them. The CDR3 spans 15 residues. Combining the CDR3 with reference TRBV9 and TRBJ2-1 gives the whole variable domain DSGVTQTPKHLITATGQRVTLRCSPRSGDLSVYWYQQSLDQGLQFLIQYYNGEERAKGNILERFSAQQFPDLHSELNLSSLELGDSALYFCASSVGVKLGDEQFFGPGTRLTVL.

This clone was counted a single time. The chain is built from TRBV10-3 and TRBJ2-1, with TRBD2 matching over 16 bases. Trimming took 6 bases from V and 4 from J; bases not matched to a gene: 9. The CDR3 has 18 amino acids. The germline V gene has CDR1 ENHRY and CDR2 SYGVKD. CDR3 sequence: CAISQGLAGGLRYNEQFF. The CDR3 region has the DNA TGTGCCATCAGCCAGGGACTAGCGGGGGGGCTCAGATACAATGAGCAGTTCTTC.

V usage is TRBV27 and J usage is TRBJ1-6; the match to TRBD1 covers 7 bases. The CDR3 totals 16 residues. Germline V lookup: CDR1 MNHEY, CDR2 SMNVEV (reference sequence). V trimming: 0 bases; J trimming: 4 bases; junction bases outside the gene matches: 3. The CDR3 protein is CASSLSPGQYNSPLHF. CDR3 nucleotides: TGTGCCAGCAGTTTATCGCCGGGACAGTATAATTCACCCCTCCACTTT.

This chain uses TRBV7-9 with TRBJ1-6; 10 positions agree with TRBD1. Germline loops: CDR1 SEHNR, CDR2 FQNEAQ (reference sequence). V dropped 5 bases and J dropped 10; count of bases not matched to a gene: 14. CDR3 length: 17 residues. The CDR3 DNA reads as TGTGCCAGCAGCGCAGCCGGGACAGGGGAATTTGGCTCACCCCTCCACTTT. This codes for CASSAAGTGEFGSPLHF. The complete variable domain, with remaining parts taken from reference TRBV7-9 and TRBJ1-6, reads DTGVSQNPRHKITKRGQNVTFRCDPISEHNRLYWYRQTLGQGPEFLTYFQNEAQLEKSRLLSDRFSAERPKGSFSTLEIQRTEQGDSAMYLCASSAAGTGEFGSPLHFGNGTRLTVT.

The chain combines TRBV18 with TRBJ2-6; 9 positions match TRBD1. The J segment lost 2 bases and the V segment lost 2 bases, leaving 4 bases of the junction unmatched. The length of the CDR3 is 17 residues. From germline, CDR1 is KGHSH and CDR2 LQKENI. The CDR3 spells CASSPRGQGPGANVLTF. The CDR3, as DNA: TGTGCCAGCTCACCAAGGGGACAGGGTCCTGGGGCCAACGTCCTGACTTTC.

This chain connects TRBV12-1 to TRBJ2-5; TRBD1, the D gene given by the table, was not confirmed from the DNA. Gene TRBJ2-7 matches the end of the DNA better, so the J call may be wrong. TRBV12-1 represents a pseudogene. This CDR3 is built from 14 residues. As DNA, the CDR3 is TGTGCCAGCAGCCACCTGGACAACTCCTACGAGCAGTACTTC. It specifies CASSHLDNSYEQYF.

The chain employs TRBV7-2 and TRBJ2-7; TRBD1 matches at 10 bases. The CDR3 spans 17 residues. V lost 5 bases and J lost 4; bases outside the gene matches: 14. CDR1 SGHTA and CDR2 FQGNSA come from the germline V gene. CDR3 sequence reads: CASSLYYRGQGFYEQYF. Here the CDR3 DNA reads TGTGCCAGCAGCCTCTATTACCGGGGACAGGGGTTTTACGAGCAGTACTTC.

This sequence joins TRBV14 and TRBJ2-3, with D unclear. V was clipped by 4 bases and J by 3 bases, with 14 bases between them. Germline CDR1 reads SGHDN; CDR2 reads FVKESK. This CDR3 comprises 15 residues. The CDR3 DNA reads TGTGCCAGCAGCCGCAGGAGATTAAGAACAGATACGCAGTATTTT. It is translated as CASSRRRLRTDTQYF.

The chain combines TRBV7-8 with TRBJ1-1; no reliable D call. Trimming pared 5 bases from V and 4 bases from J, leaving 5 bases between. The germline V gene has CDR1 SGHVS and CDR2 FQNEAQ. This CDR3 comprises 11 residues. The CDR3: CASSALTEAFF. The CDR3 DNA reads TGTGCCAGCAGCGCCCTCACTGAAGCTTTCTTT. Combining the CDR3 with reference TRBV7-8 and TRBJ1-1 gives the whole variable domain GAGVSQSPRYKVAKRGQDVALRCDPISGHVSLFWYQQALGQGPEFLTYFQNEAQLDKSGLPSDRFFAERPEGSVSTLKIQRTQQEDSAVYLCASSALTEAFFGQGTRLTVV.

J is TRBJ2-7 and V is TRBV6-5; D is unclear. CDR3 size: 15 residues. Trimming took 7 bases from V and 0 from J, leaving 16 bases between them. Germline loops: CDR1 MNHEY, CDR2 SVGAGI. The CDR3 reads CASTSDFPYSYEQYF. CDR3 coding DNA: TGTGCCAGCACCTCTGACTTTCCATACTCCTACGAGCAGTACTTC.

The V gene is TRBV9, the J gene TRBJ2-1, with a weak D call TRBD2 (5 bases). The V end was cut by 4 bases, the J end by 3 bases, with 14 bases between. The germline V gene has CDR1 SGDLS and CDR2 YYNGEE. CDR3 size: 15 residues. CDR3 residues: CASSPTSGYYNEQFF. CDR3 coding DNA: TGTGCCAGCAGCCCGACCAGCGGATACTACAATGAGCAGTTCTTC.

The chain joins TRBV6-1 to TRBJ1-2; perhaps TRBD1 as D (5 bases). V dropped 1 base and J dropped 7 bases, with 10 bases sitting between them. The CDR3 runs 13 residues. Germline V CDR1 and CDR2: MNHNS, SASEGT. In nucleotides, the CDR3 is TGTGCCAGCAGTGAAGTCAGGGAAAGTGGCTACACCTTC. This encodes CASSEVRESGYTF.

This clone was counted a single time. The chain joins TRBV5-5 to TRBJ2-1; D may be TRBD1 (5 bases). Germline V gene lookup returns CDR1 SGHKS and CDR2 YYEKEE (reference sequence). The CDR3 sequence is 15 residues long. Trimming shortened V by 5 bases and J by 0 bases, and 12 bases separated the two germline ends. The DNA of the CDR3 is TGTGCCAGCAGTTATGACAGAAGCTCCTACAATGAGCAGTTCTTC. Amino acids: CASSYDRSSYNEQFF.